Listed below are T cell receptor beta chains from one sample, sequenced in a study of PD-1 blockade in classical Hodgkin lymphoma. TCRdb's table, derived via immunoSEQ multiplex PCR, lists solely in-frame clones and lacks some. This table holds tens of thousands of clones, nearly 80% found once. Sequenced material: peripheral blood mononuclear cells (PBMCs), taken before the fourth cycle of nivolumab. The receptors stem from a human donor with classical Hodgkin lymphoma. The CDR3 runs from the conserved cysteine through the conserved F or W. Fields, in order: clone size, D gene, J gene, V gene, CDR3 protein, CDR3 DNA. D genes are given only for firm matches. Clone size is stated in some rows and not others, as once, few, many or a class when expanded.

>NA|NA|TRBJ2-3|TRBV18
CASSPRTTDTQYF
TGTGCCAGCTCACCTCGGACCACAGATACGCAGTATTTT
>NA|TRBD2|TRBJ2-7|TRBV6-6
CASSYNGGSYEQYF
TGTGCCAGCAGTTACAACGGGGGGTCCTACGAGCAGTACTTC
>NA|TRBD2|TRBJ2-2|TRBV25-1
CASSPGLAGTGELFF
TGTGCCAGCAGCCCGGGACTAGCGGGGACCGGGGAGCTGTTTTTT
>NA|NA|TRBJ1-3|TRBV9
CASSVLGNTIYF
TGTGCCAGCAGCGTGTTAGGAAACACCATATATTTT
>few|TRBD1|TRBJ1-5|TRBV15
CATSRADRGDNQPQHF
TGTGCCACCAGCAGAGCGGACAGGGGAGATAATCAGCCCCAGCATTTT
>NA|NA|TRBJ2-3|TRBV28
CASSSFVAGIGTQYF
TGTGCCAGCAGTTCATTTGTAGCAGGGATCGGTACGCAGTATTTT
>NA|NA|TRBJ1-1|TRBV7-2
CATSRGGVGRLNTEAFF
TGTGCCACCTCGCGGGGGGGGGTCGGCAGACTGAACACTGAAGCTTTCTTT
>NA|NA|TRBJ1-4|TRBV18
CASSPFLNEKLFF
TGTGCCAGCTCACCATTTTTGAATGAAAAACTGTTTTTT
>few|TRBD1|TRBJ1-1|TRBV28
CASSENRDRENTEAFF
TGTGCCAGCAGTGAAAACCGGGACAGGGAGAACACTGAAGCTTTCTTT
>NA|TRBD1|TRBJ1-3|TRBV11-2
CASSHTGGSGNTIYF
TGTGCCAGCAGCCACACAGGGGGCTCTGGAAACACCATATATTTT
>NA|NA|TRBJ2-7|TRBV7-9
CASSLGGYDEQYF
TGTGCCAGCAGCCTAGGGGGGTACGACGAGCAGTACTTC
>NA|TRBD2|TRBJ2-6|TRBV7-9
CASSLSSGGPEFLTF
TGTGCCAGCAGCCTCTCTAGCGGGGGGCCCGAGTTTCTGACTTTC
>NA|NA|TRBJ2-7|TRBV29-1
CSVIPGTTTYEQYF
TGCAGCGTCATTCCCGGGACAACCACCTACGAGCAGTACTTC
>NA|TRBD2|TRBJ2-7|TRBV7-2
CASSPWGISGGYGQYF
TGTGCCAGCAGCCCATGGGGTATTAGCGGGGGATACGGGCAGTACTTC
>few|NA|TRBJ1-2|TRBV10-3
CAITYRDGYTF
TGTGCCATCACGTACAGGGACGGCTACACCTTC
>NA|TRBD2|TRBJ2-5|TRBV9
CASSVFGGAIETQYF
TGTGCCAGCAGCGTATTCGGGGGGGCCATTGAGACCCAGTACTTC
>NA|NA|TRBJ2-7|TRBV19
CASRQGRSSYEQYF
TGTGCCAGTAGACAAGGACGGAGCTCCTACGAGCAGTACTTC
>NA|NA|TRBJ2-1|TRBV6-1
CASESATGYNEQFF
TGTGCCAGTGAATCAGCGACAGGCTACAATGAGCAGTTCTTC
>NA|NA|TRBJ1-1|TRBV4-2
CASTQGLTGTEAFF
TGTGCCAGCACCCAAGGCCTTACAGGCACTGAAGCTTTCTTT
>few|NA|TRBJ1-5|TRBV2
CASTGQNQPQHF
TGTGCCAGCACCGGACAGAATCAGCCCCAGCATTTT
>NA|TRBD1|TRBJ1-1|TRBV2
CASRDDRARNEAFF
TGTGCCAGCAGGGATGACAGGGCCAGAAATGAAGCTTTCTTT
>NA|NA|TRBJ1-2|TRBV7-9
CASSLGGYGYTF
TGTGCCAGCAGCTTGGGCGGTTATGGCTACACCTTC
>NA|NA|TRBJ2-5|TRBV5-1
CASSSQGLTTETQYF
TGCGCCAGCAGCTCTCAAGGACTTACTACGGAGACCCAGTACTTC
>NA|NA|TRBJ2-7|TRBV25-1
CASSESGILSYEQYF
TGTGCCAGCAGTGAATCGGGTATTCTGTCGTACGAGCAGTACTTC
>NA|NA|TRBJ2-3|TRBV29-1
CSVEAESTDTQYF
TGCAGCGTTGAAGCGGAGAGCACAGATACGCAGTATTTT
>few|NA|TRBJ2-7|TRBV11-2
CASSLLGDSYEQYF
TGTGCCAGCAGCTTACTGGGGGACTCCTACGAGCAGTACTTC
>NA|TRBD1|TRBJ1-1|TRBV27
CASSLEGGYMNTEAFF
TGTGCCAGCAGTTTAGAAGGGGGCTACATGAACACTGAAGCTTTCTTT
>NA|NA|TRBJ2-2|TRBV4-1
CASSQNSGGTGELFF
TGCGCCAGCAGCCAAAACAGCGGCGGAACCGGGGAGCTGTTTTTT
>few|NA|TRBJ2-7|TRBV7-9
CASSPGPNYEQYF
TGTGCCAGCAGCCCCGGGCCGAACTACGAGCAGTACTTC
>NA|NA|TRBJ2-7|TRBV30
CAWSLTRYEQYF
TGTGCCTGGAGCCTGACCCGATACGAGCAGTACTTC
>once|NA|TRBJ1-2|TRBV5-4
CASREIGPTVRANYGYTF
TGTGCCAGCAGGGAAATAGGTCCCACAGTTCGGGCTAACTATGGCTACACCTTC
>NA|TRBD1|TRBJ1-2|TRBV5-1
CASTTGGQGAGYTF
TGCGCCAGCACGACTGGGGGACAGGGGGCGGGCTACACCTTC
>NA|NA|TRBJ2-7|TRBV5-4
CASSSRGGYEQYF
TGTGCCAGCAGCTCGAGAGGGGGCTACGAGCAGTACTTC
>NA|NA|TRBJ1-4|TRBV25-1
CASSDRAGNEKLFF
TGTGCCAGCAGTGACAGGGCCGGTAATGAAAAACTGTTTTTT
>NA|TRBD2|TRBJ2-5|TRBV7-2
CASSLVRGTSGMETQYF
TGTGCCAGCAGCTTAGTTAGGGGGACTAGCGGGATGGAGACCCAGTACTTC
>NA|TRBD2|TRBJ2-3|TRBV9
CASSEIAGGSTDTQYF
TGTGCCAGCAGTGAAATAGCGGGAGGGAGCACAGATACGCAGTATTTT
>NA|TRBD2|TRBJ2-7|TRBV28
CASSPPGLAALIRF
TGTGCCAGCAGTCCCCCCGGACTAGCGGCGCTGATCCGGTTC
>NA|TRBD1|TRBJ2-7|TRBV9
CASSDPGGANEQYF
TGTGCCAGCAGCGACCCAGGGGGCGCAAACGAGCAGTACTTC
>NA|TRBD2|TRBJ2-5|TRBV5-1
CASSAGGRETQYF
TGCGCCAGCAGCGCCGGGGGGAGAGAGACCCAGTACTTC
>NA|TRBD1|TRBJ1-2|TRBV2
CARHGQEDLYGYTF
TGTGCCAGGCATGGACAGGAAGATCTCTATGGCTACACCTTC
>NA|NA|TRBJ2-6|TRBV5-1
CASSTDSSGANVLTF
TGCGCCAGCAGCACTGACAGCTCTGGGGCCAACGTCCTGACTTTC
>few|TRBD1|TRBJ2-1|TRBV6-5
CASSYWGQGFIDEQFF
TGTGCCAGCAGTTACTGGGGACAGGGTTTCATAGATGAGCAGTTCTTC
>NA|TRBD2|TRBJ2-7|TRBV13
CASSPGGLAGVNEQYF
TGTGCCAGCAGCCCGGGGGGACTAGCGGGAGTAAACGAGCAGTACTTC
>NA|NA|TRBJ2-5|TRBV5-4
CASGGGTAMQETQYF
TGTGCCAGCGGTGGAGGGACAGCGATGCAAGAGACCCAGTACTTC
>NA|TRBD1|TRBJ2-3|TRBV12-5
CASGSSTGVQVDTQYF
TGTGCTAGTGGTTCCTCGACAGGGGTACAGGTAGATACGCAGTATTTT
>NA|NA|TRBJ2-7|TRBV5-4
CASSLDRSGLYEQYF
TGTGCCAGCAGCCTCGACAGGAGTGGTCTCTACGAGCAGTACTTC
>NA|NA|TRBJ1-1|TRBV19
CASSSRFGYSNTEAFF
TGTGCCAGTAGTTCGAGGTTTGGGTATTCGAACACTGAAGCTTTCTTT
>NA|NA|TRBJ2-7|TRBV6-1
CASSEGGSGSYEQYF
TGTGCCAGCAGTGAAGGGGGGAGCGGGTCCTACGAGCAGTACTTC
>NA|NA|TRBJ1-3|TRBV5-6
CASTNVGGSGNTIYF
TGTGCCAGCACCAACGTGGGGGGCTCTGGAAACACCATATATTTT